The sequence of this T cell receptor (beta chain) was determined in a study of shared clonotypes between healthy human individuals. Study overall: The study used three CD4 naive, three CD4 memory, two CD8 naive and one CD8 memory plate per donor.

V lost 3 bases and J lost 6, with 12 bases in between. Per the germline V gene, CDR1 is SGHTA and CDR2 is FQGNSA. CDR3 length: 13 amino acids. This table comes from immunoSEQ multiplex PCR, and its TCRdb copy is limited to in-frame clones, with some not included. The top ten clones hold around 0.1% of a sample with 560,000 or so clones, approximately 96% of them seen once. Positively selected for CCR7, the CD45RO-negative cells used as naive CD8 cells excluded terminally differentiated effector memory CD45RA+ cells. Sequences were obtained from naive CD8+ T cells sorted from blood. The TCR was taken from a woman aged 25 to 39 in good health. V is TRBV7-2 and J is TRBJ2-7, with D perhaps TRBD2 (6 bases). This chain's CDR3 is CASSFGRDSEQYF. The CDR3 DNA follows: TGTGCCAGCAGCTTTGGGCGGGATAGCGAGCAGTACTTC.